This T cell receptor beta chain was captured in a study of Graves' ophthalmopathy and Graves' hyperthyroidism. No donor had other autoimmune disease, uncontrolled infection, pregnancy or lactation. From RNA, the CDR3 regions of TCR beta chains were amplified and sequenced. HTBI-primed RT-PCR formed the first round, and a multiplex PCR formed the second. Using its own MiXCR run on the multiplex PCR reads, TCRdb lists one record per CDR3 protein. The repertoire holds hundreds of thousands of distinct CDR3 sequences, with about 20% as singletons. The J segment lost 1 base and the V segment lost 11 bases, leaving 7 bases of the junction unmatched. CDR3 length: 13 residues.

The clonotype was recovered from a woman aged 18-29 years with stable Graves' hyperthyroidism. Some clones in this sample may be carry-over from other donors' samples. This chain uses TRBV12-3 or TRBV12-4 with TRBJ1-1; 7 bases are shared with TRBD1. Sequenced: peripheral blood. CDR3 sequence (DNA): TGTGCCGTCCAGGGGGTGCGGAACACTGAAGCTTTCTTT. This encodes CAVQGVRNTEAFF.